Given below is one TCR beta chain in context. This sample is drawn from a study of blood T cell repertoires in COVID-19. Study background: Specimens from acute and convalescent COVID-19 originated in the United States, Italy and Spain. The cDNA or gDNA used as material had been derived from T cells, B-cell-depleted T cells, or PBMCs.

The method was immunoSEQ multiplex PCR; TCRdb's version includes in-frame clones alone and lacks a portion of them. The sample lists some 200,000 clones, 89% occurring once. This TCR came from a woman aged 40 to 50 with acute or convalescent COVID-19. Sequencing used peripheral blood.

CDR3 DNA: TGTGCCAGCAGTTTATATAGCACAGATACGCAGTATTTT. Protein product: CASSLYSTDTQYF. V and J are TRBV6-5 and TRBJ2-3; D gene uncertain. The length of the CDR3 is 13 residues. Trimming removed 4 bases from V and 0 bases from J, with 5 bases in between. CDR1 and CDR2 (germline): MNHEY, SVGAGI.